The 9 T cell receptor beta chains below come from one sample, sequenced in a study of tissue T cells after allogeneic stem cell transplantation. The method was immunoSEQ multiplex PCR; TCRdb's version includes in-frame clones alone and lacks a portion of them. Of roughly 4,600 clones listed, roughly 50% were seen once; the top ten hold 15% to 20%. Time point given: mouse harvest day 14 after allogeneic transplant. Tail vein injection delivered 10^7 T-cell-depleted bone marrow cells and 10^6 splenic CD5+ T cells. Source material: lymph node tissue. The receptors come from a female BALB/c mouse given C57BL/6 T cells with graft-versus-host disease after an allogeneic hematopoietic cell transplant.

Concerning this clone: Genes and germline are mouse. The CDR3 goes on 1 residue after the read ends, and that part is filled in from the germline J gene. The J gene is TRBJ2-2, the V gene TRBV12-1; TRBD1 agrees at 10 bases. In germline, CDR1 is SGHSN, CDR2 HYEKVE. The trim removed 2 bases at V and 4 bases at J, leaving 3 bases unmatched. CDR3 length equals 15 residues. CDR3 sequence reads: CASSPTGGGTGQLYF. The covered CDR3 bases are TGTGCCAGCTCTCCGACAGGGGGCGGCACCGGGCAGCTCTAC.

Points on this clone: Mouse names are used for the genes. The sequenced fragment ends 1 residue before the CDR3 boundary, so the rest is inferred from the germline J gene. V usage is TRBV26 and J usage is TRBJ2-7; D is perhaps TRBD1 (6 bases). Germline V gene sequence: CDR1 KGHPV, CDR2 FQNQEV (reference sequence). CDR3 size: 12 residues. The V gene lost 7 bases and the J gene lost 5 bases, with 12 bases spanning the gap. The part of the CDR3 DNA that was read is TGTGCCAGCATCCTCAGGGGAGATGAACAGTAC. It is translated as CASILRGDEQY. The whole CDR3 sequence is CASILRGDEQYF. Full variable domain (remainder filled in from reference TRBV26 and TRBJ2-7): NSKVIQTPRYLVKGQGQKAKMRCIPEKGHPVVFWYQQNKNNEFKFLINFQNQEVLQQIDMTEKRFSAECPSNSPCSLEIQSSEAGDSALYLCASILRGDEQYFGPGTRLTVL.

Remarks on this clone: Mouse gene names apply. The CDR3 end falls 1 residue outside the read, so it is completed with the germline J gene. V and J are TRBV13-1 and TRBJ1-1; 7 positions agree with TRBD1. Germline V gene lookup returns CDR1 NSHNY and CDR2 SYGAGN. This CDR3 is built from 14 residues. V dropped 3 bases and J dropped 4; count of bases not matched to a gene: 6. The CDR3 protein is CASSVTGVGTEVFF. The covered CDR3 bases are TGTGCCAGCAGTGTCACAGGGGTGGGCACAGAAGTCTTC.

About this clone: The listed genes are named as in mouse. The CDR3 end falls 1 residue outside the read, so it is completed with the germline J gene. This rearrangement joins TRBV20 to TRBJ2-1; 8 bases fit TRBD2. This CDR3 is built from 13 residues. Germline V gene lookup returns CDR1 GFQATS and CDR2 STVNSAI. With V trimmed by 0 bases and J by 9 bases, 4 bases remained unmatched. Partial CDR3 DNA: TGTGGTGCTAGGGATCTGGGGGGAGGTGAGCAGTTC. It codes for CGARDLGGGEQF. The CDR3, in full, reads CGARDLGGGEQFF.

This clone turned up a few times. Mouse gene names apply. The DNA ends 1 residue before the CDR3 does, and the rest of the CDR3 is filled in from the germline J gene. J is TRBJ2-1 and V is TRBV26, with 7 bases identical to TRBD1. CDR3 length: 13 residues. Trimming at V came to 4 bases and at J to 3 bases, leaving 0 bases not matched to a gene. CDR1 is KGHPV, CDR2 FQNQEV, per germline (reference sequence). This chain's CDR3 is CASSRDSYAEQFF. The sequenced part of the CDR3 DNA is TGTGCCAGCAGTCGGGACAGCTATGCTGAGCAGTTC.

Concerning this clone itself: These gene names are mouse names. From the germline J gene comes the end of the CDR3, since the read stops 1 residue before it. V is TRBV16 and J is TRBJ2-5, with TRBD2 matching over 7 bases. With V trimmed by 0 bases and J by 6 bases, 0 bases remained unmatched. The CDR3 is 13 residues long. Looked up from germline, CDR1 is SGHSA and CDR2 is FRNQAP. Incomplete CDR3 DNA: TGTGCAAGCAGCTTAGACTGGGGGGACACCCAGTAC. This sequence encodes CASSLDWGDTQY. The whole CDR3 sequence is CASSLDWGDTQYF.

This clone qualifies as medium-sized. Gene names and germline refer to mouse. The observed sequence ends 1 residue before the CDR3 terminus, with the missing tail filled in from the germline J gene. The genes are TRBV16 and TRBJ2-7; D is undetermined. Between the trimmed V and J ends, which lost 0 bases and 6 bases, there was a span of 9 bases. The CDR3 extends over 13 amino acids. Germline V CDR1 and CDR2: SGHSA, FRNQAP. CDR3 DNA (partial): TGTGCAAGCAGCTTAGATCCGGGATCTGAACAGTAC. Translating gives CASSLDPGSEQY. The CDR3 in its entirety is CASSLDPGSEQYF. Based on the CDR3 plus reference TRBV16 and TRBJ2-7, the full variable domain is NAGVIQTPRHKVTGKGQEATLWCEPISGHSAVFWYRQTIVQGLEFLTYFRNQAPIDDSGMPKERFSAQMPNQSHSTLKIQSTQPQDSAVYLCASSLDPGSEQYFGPGTRLTVL.

About this clone: Mouse gene names and germline throughout. The read terminates 1 residue before the CDR3 end, so the remaining end is supplied by the germline J gene. The chain links TRBV23 to TRBJ1-4; the D segment call TRBD1 is taken from the table without a DNA check. The CDR3 runs to 14 residues. Germline V gives CDR1 KGHTA, CDR2 FQNQQP. The covered CDR3 bases are TGCTCCAGCAGTCCCGGGACAGGGAACGAAAGATTATTT. Translating gives CSSSPGTGNERLF. The whole CDR3 reads CSSSPGTGNERLFF.

Worth noting for this clone: These gene names are mouse names. The read ends 1 residue before the CDR3 terminus; that terminus is restored from the germline J gene. The chain links TRBV13-3 to TRBJ2-1; perhaps D is TRBD1 or TRBD2 (5 bases each). The CDR3 sequence is 15 residues long. Germline V gene sequence: CDR1 NNHDY, CDR2 SYVADS. V dropped 7 bases and J dropped 1 base, with 15 bases sitting between them. Incomplete CDR3 DNA: TGTGCCAGCGCGGGACGGGGTCTCAACTATGCTGAGCAGTTC. Translation gives CASAGRGLNYAEQF. The full CDR3 sequence reads CASAGRGLNYAEQFF.